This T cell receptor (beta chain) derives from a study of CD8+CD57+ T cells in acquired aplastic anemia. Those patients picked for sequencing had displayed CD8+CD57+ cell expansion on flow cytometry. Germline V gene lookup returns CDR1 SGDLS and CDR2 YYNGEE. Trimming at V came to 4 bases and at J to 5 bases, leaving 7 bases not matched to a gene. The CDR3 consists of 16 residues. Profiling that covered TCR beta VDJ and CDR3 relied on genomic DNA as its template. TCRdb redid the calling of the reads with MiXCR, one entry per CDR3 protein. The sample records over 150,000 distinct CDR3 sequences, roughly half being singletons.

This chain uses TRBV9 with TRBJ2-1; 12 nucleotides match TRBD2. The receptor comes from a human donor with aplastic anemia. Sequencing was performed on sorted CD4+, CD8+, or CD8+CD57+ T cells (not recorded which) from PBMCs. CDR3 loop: CASSLRLAGEDNEQFF. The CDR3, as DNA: TGTGCCAGCAGCCTCCGACTAGCGGGAGAGGACAATGAGCAGTTCTTC.